Listed here is a single T cell receptor beta chain. What it binds is not known. Three rounds of nested PCR, following a modified ARM-PCR protocol, produced the TCRbeta library. From the multiplex PCR reads, TCRdb called clonotypes with MiXCR, one entry per CDR3 protein. The table lists about 110,000 distinct CDR3 sequences, about 65% of them singletons. The template was RNA from unsorted bulk tissue. Distant lung tissue was collected more than 3 cm away from the tumor edge. Between August and November 2014, newly diagnosed, chemotherapy-naive lung cancer patients underwent thoracic surgery in China. The data originate from a study of tumor and adjacent non-tumor tissue in lung cancer. Study background: Histology: eleven to twelve adenocarcinoma, a couple of squamous cell carcinoma, 1 small cell lung cancer. Samples averaged about 4.17 million productive TCRbeta reads each.

General observations from the study: Significantly higher TCR diversity was found in tumor than normal lung.

After removal of 7 bases from V and 2 bases from J, the junction contained 7 bases not matched to a gene. This CDR3 has 14 residues. Germline V gene lookup returns CDR1 SQVTM and CDR2 ANQGSEA. Material: distant non-tumor lung tissue. The genes are TRBV29-1 and TRBJ2-2, with 7 bases identical to TRBD2. The clonotype originates from a man between 60 and 75 years old with non-small cell lung cancer. CDR3 protein: CSARTRGNTGELFF. The CDR3 DNA reads TGCAGCGCCCGGACTAGGGGAAACACCGGGGAGCTGTTTTTT.